This record concerns one TCR beta chain sequence. Its antigen is not yet known. This record belongs to a study of monozygotic twins with inflammatory bowel disease (dated by TCRdb to the late 2010s). Notes on the research overall: In total, 28 monozygotic twin pairs made up the full study: 19 Danish pairs, all IBD-discordant, plus nine German pairs, of which four were IBD-concordant and five were IBD-discordant. The search for disease-associated traits relied mainly on comparing, within discordant pairs, IBD patients with their genetically identical healthy co-twins. Each individual had, on average, about 151 000 unique TCRalpha sequences and 181 000 unique TCRbeta sequences available for analysis.

Library preparation employed 5' RACE. Preparation of each TCR library used approximately 3,500 ng of total RNA. For each sample, cDNA synthesis was carried out in eight separate reactions using SMARTScribe reverse transcriptase. During cDNA synthesis, template switching was used to introduce unique molecular identifiers that contained a 6-nucleotide sample barcode. Amplification of TCRalpha and TCRbeta cDNA involved two nested PCRs of approximately 16 and 10 cycles, and each PCR was followed by bead purification. Before amplification, the cDNA was treated with uracil DNA-glycosylase and purified using the QIAquick PCR purification kit. The second PCR added Illumina TruSeq-compatible adapters along with sample-specific barcodes. Library quality and concentration were checked on TapeStation and Qubit, and libraries were pooled at 4.5 to 5.5 ng each. Sequencing of pooled libraries was carried out on an Illumina HiSeq2500 single-index Rapid Run using 2 x 100 bp reads and custom sequencing primers. Concerning the study's data processing: UMI-based consensus assembly with MiGEC version 1.2.6 was used to correct PCR and sequencing errors. MiXCR version 2.1.1 handled V(D)J alignment, clonotype assembly and CDR3 extraction. Normalisation of gene usage, clonotype sharing and MAIT/NKT TCR abundance was achieved by analysing the top 1000, 10 000 and 20 000 clonotypes per sample. Diversity was computed as the inverse Simpson index with the vegan R package after downsampling to 27 000 UMIs. Paired Mann-Whitney U tests were applied to discordant twin pairs, and Benjamini-Hochberg correction was used for multiple testing. TCRdb reprocessed the reads, reporting each CDR3 protein sequence once and no DNA. TCRdb, not the original authors, processed these V and J calls. The sample table records 300,000 to 350,000 distinct CDR3 sequences. The ten largest clones represent around 2% of the sample.

The full study reports these points: Because patients were on differing immunosuppressive treatments, the repertoires may have picked up extra background noise and inter-individual variability. Compared with healthy twins, IBD patients shared fewer clonotypes with other individuals, and the difference was most pronounced in patients with signs of disease activity. TCRbeta repertoire diversity, by inverse Simpson index, was decreased in IBD patients compared with their healthy co-twins. Repertoire similarity did not differ between concordant and discordant twins, possibly due to limited statistical power. No single strong signal or clonotype linked to IBD turned up in the results, so the idea that one exists was not supported. The analysis was unable to tell different T cell subtypes apart.

A roughly 2.7 ml peripheral blood sample was drawn into PAXgene tubes per donor and stored at -80°C. Without any T cell sorting, total RNA was extracted from whole blood using the PAXgene blood miRNA kit on an automated QIAcube. Peripheral blood from monozygotic twin pairs concordant or discordant for inflammatory bowel disease was subjected to deep TCRalpha and TCRbeta repertoire profiling with unique molecular barcoding. For every twin pair, smoking habits were documented, and each individual was categorised as a current, former or never smoker. The specimen sequenced was blood. The clonotype originates from a human donor with ulcerative colitis or Crohn's disease, or a healthy co-twin of an affected twin (not recorded which).

The CDR3 protein: CASKTEPYEQYF. The V gene is TRBV6-1 and the J gene is TRBJ2-7. Inclusive of the bounding cysteine and phenylalanine, the CDR3 is 12 residues long. DNA is not recorded here. CDR1 and CDR2 were assigned from the germline V gene as MNHNS and SASEGT.